These T cell receptor beta chains were read from a single sample in a study of cytomegalovirus exposure and HLA in healthy donors. Measured with immunoSEQ multiplex PCR; TCRdb has only the in-frame clones, and not every one. The table records under 300,000 clones, 80% to 90% of them present only once. Specimen: PBMCs. The receptors here all came from a man in his forties in good health and CMV-seropositive. CDR3s include the opening cysteine and the closing phenylalanine or tryptophan. The order of the fields is D gene, clone size, J gene, V gene, CDR3 protein, CDR3 DNA. D genes are given only for firm matches. Expanded clones get a size class; other rows say once, few or many, or leave the size out.

- | - | TRBJ2-1 | TRBV7-9 | CSSSLVLNEQFF | TGTTCCAGCAGCTTAGTTCTCAATGAGCAGTTCTTC
- | few | TRBJ1-1 | TRBV7-9 | CASSLDTEAFF | TGTGCCAGCAGCCTTGACACTGAAGCTTTCTTT
- | - | TRBJ1-1 | TRBV2 | CASLKGIGPESSFF | TGTGCCAGCCTTAAGGGGATCGGGCCGGAGTCGTCTTTCTTT
TRBD1 | - | TRBJ2-7 | TRBV7-3 | CASSLAGPGGNYEQYF | TGTGCCAGCAGCCTAGCCGGACCAGGGGGCAACTACGAGCAGTACTTC
- | - | TRBJ1-3 | TRBV28 | CASSFSGYSGNTIYF | TGTGCCAGCAGTTTTTCGGGTTACTCTGGAAACACCATATATTTT
- | - | TRBJ2-7 | TRBV2 | CASTSEAFSSYEQYF | TGTGCCAGCACCTCCGAGGCGTTTTCCTCCTACGAGCAGTACTTC
TRBD1 | - | TRBJ2-1 | TRBV15 | CATSQPDRVGFF | TGTGCCACCAGCCAACCGGACAGGGTCGGGTTCTTC
- | - | TRBJ1-1 | TRBV11-3 | CASSHGQRNTEAFF | TGTGCCAGCAGCCATGGACAGCGGAACACTGAAGCTTTCTTT
- | - | TRBJ1-1 | TRBV10-3 | CAISDVTGNTEAFF | TGTGCCATCAGTGACGTGACAGGGAACACTGAAGCTTTCTTT
- | - | TRBJ1-1 | TRBV28 | CASSTNTEAFF | TGTGCCAGCAGTACTAACACTGAAGCTTTCTTT
TRBD2 | - | TRBJ2-1 | TRBV30 | CAWGLGLAGTNEQFF | TGTGCCTGGGGACTGGGACTAGCGGGAACCAATGAGCAGTTCTTC
TRBD1 | - | TRBJ2-7 | TRBV5-6 | CASSAGTGFYEQYF | TGTGCCAGCAGCGCCGGGACAGGGTTTTACGAGCAGTACTTC
TRBD1 | - | TRBJ2-7 | TRBV5-8 | CATRGLSYEQYF | TGTGCCACTAGGGGGCTATCCTACGAGCAGTACTTC
- | once | TRBJ1-1 | TRBV7-9 | CSSSSGHPNTEAFF | TGTTCCAGCAGCTCTGGACACCCGAACACTGAAGCTTTCTTT
TRBD1 | - | TRBJ1-5 | TRBV18 | CASSPGQRNQPQHF | TGTGCCAGCTCACCGGGACAGCGGAATCAGCCCCAGCATTTT
TRBD2 | - | TRBJ2-1 | TRBV11-1 | CASSLAGGSGRPAYNEQFF | TGTGCCAGCAGCTTAGCTGGGGGTAGCGGGAGGCCCGCCTACAATGAGCAGTTCTTC
TRBD1 | few | TRBJ1-2 | TRBV6-6 | CASSYAGTGFNNGYTF | TGTGCCAGCAGTTACGCCGGGACAGGGTTTAACAATGGCTACACCTTC
- | - | TRBJ2-3 | TRBV28 | CASRPWGATDTQYF | TGTGCCAGCAGACCCTGGGGAGCCACAGATACGCAGTATTTT
- | - | TRBJ2-3 | TRBV5-1 | CASSLVGGTLPDTQYF | TGCGCCAGCAGCTTGGTCGGCGGGACTCTCCCAGATACGCAGTATTTT
- | - | TRBJ2-1 | TRBV7-2 | CASSSRESREQFF | TGTGCCAGCAGCTCCCGGGAGAGTCGCGAGCAGTTCTTC
TRBD2 | once | TRBJ2-1 | TRBV4-1 | CASSQLAGGGGEQFF | TGCGCCAGCAGCCAACTAGCGGGAGGTGGAGGTGAGCAGTTCTTC
- | few | TRBJ1-1 | TRBV7-8 | CASSLVGAGMNTEAFF | TGTGCCAGCAGCTTAGTAGGGGCAGGTATGAACACTGAAGCTTTCTTT
- | - | TRBJ2-7 | TRBV7-8 | CASSSDSAWEQYF | TGTGCCAGCAGCTCGGACAGTGCCTGGGAGCAGTACTTC
TRBD1 | - | TRBJ1-5 | TRBV7-3 | CASSPRQGDQPQHF | TGTGCCAGCAGCCCTAGACAGGGCGATCAGCCCCAGCATTTT
- | few | TRBJ2-7 | TRBV4-1 | CASSGTRSGEQYF | TGCGCCAGCAGCGGCACTAGATCGGGCGAGCAGTACTTC
- | - | TRBJ2-7 | TRBV29-1 | CSVVGVSYEQYF | TGCAGCGTTGTAGGGGTCTCCTACGAGCAGTACTTC
TRBD2 | - | TRBJ2-7 | TRBV9 | CASSVGVAGAWYEQYF | TGTGCCAGCAGCGTAGGGGTAGCGGGAGCGTGGTACGAGCAGTACTTC
- | - | TRBJ1-1 | TRBV28 | CVNKTEAFF | TGTGTAAACAAGACTGAAGCTTTCTTT
TRBD1 | - | TRBJ1-1 | TRBV27 | CASRGLQGAMNTEAFF | TGTGCCAGCAGGGGCCTACAGGGGGCCATGAACACTGAAGCTTTCTTT
TRBD1 | - | TRBJ1-1 | TRBV29-1 | CSTLDFGQGPTAFF | TGCAGCACCCTAGATTTCGGACAGGGGCCCACAGCTTTCTTT
- | - | TRBJ2-2 | TRBV5-1 | CASSLDPGTTGELFF | TGCGCCAGCAGCTTGGATCCGGGAACCACCGGGGAGCTGTTTTTT
- | - | TRBJ1-1 | TRBV10-3 | CAISESGRLNTEAFF | TGTGCCATCAGTGAGTCGGGCAGGCTGAACACTGAAGCTTTCTTT
TRBD2 | - | TRBJ2-3 | TRBV29-1 | CSVEGAGGPLRTDTQYF | TGCAGCGTTGAAGGAGCGGGAGGGCCTCTTCGAACAGATACGCAGTATTTT
TRBD1 | - | TRBJ2-7 | TRBV11-2 | CASSLPSGTAVYEQYF | TGTGCCAGCAGCTTACCGTCCGGGACAGCCGTCTACGAGCAGTACTTC
TRBD2 | - | TRBJ2-1 | TRBV28 | CASRASGGTYNEQFF | TGTGCCAGCAGAGCTAGCGGGGGGACCTACAATGAGCAGTTCTTC
- | - | TRBJ2-1 | TRBV7-6 | CASSYPAGAQEQFF | TGTGCCAGCAGCTACCCCGCGGGCGCGCAGGAGCAGTTCTTC
- | - | TRBJ2-7 | TRBV5-4 | CASSLEAGVVDEQYF | TGTGCCAGCAGCTTGGAAGCAGGGGTAGTCGACGAGCAGTACTTC
TRBD2 | - | TRBJ2-7 | TRBV5-4 | CASSQRDGPYEQYF | TGTGCCAGCAGCCAGCGGGACGGTCCCTACGAGCAGTACTTC
- | - | TRBJ1-3 | TRBV6-7 | CASTIRPDSGDHTIYF | TGTGCCAGCACTATAAGGCCGGACTCGGGCGATCACACCATATATTTT